Only one count was recorded for the clone carrying this TCR beta chain. This specimen belongs to a study of cytomegalovirus exposure and HLA in healthy donors. The CDR3 is 16 residues long. The V and J ends lost 2 bases and 1 base respectively, with 15 bases between them. The V gene's germline CDR1 is SGHTA and CDR2 FQGNSA. Produced via immunoSEQ multiplex PCR; TCRdb's table is partial and in-frame only. The table includes tens of thousands of clones, 95% detected once. Specimen: PBMCs. The TCR originated in a woman younger than 35 in good health and CMV-seronegative. This chain uses TRBV7-2 with TRBJ2-7, with a tentative D call TRBD2 (5 bases). In DNA, the CDR3 is TGTGCCAGCAGCTTACACTCTTCCGGGATTTCCTACGAGCAGTACTTC. Encoded protein: CASSLHSSGISYEQYF.